This T cell receptor (beta chain) was obtained from a study of beta chain features in type 1 diabetes. Whole-study results and caveats: TCRB CDR3s from Type 1 diabetes patients were moderately but significantly shorter in all four CD4+ subsets. Compared with healthy donors, patients appeared to share more similar naive, central memory and regulatory TCRB repertoires.

The CDR3 extends over 15 amino acids. Looked up from germline, CDR1 is SGHRS and CDR2 is YFSETQ. V lost 1 base, J lost 5 bases, and 12 bases lay in between. This clone has a handful of counts. Antigen unknown. The entirety of the isolated RNA underwent reverse transcription, so expressed TCRB transcripts were sequenced. Libraries were prepared by immunoSEQ multiplex PCR; TCRdb keeps only in-frame clonotypes and omits some of them. The sample carries fewer than 350,000 clones, approximately 16% recorded once. The chain is built from TRBV5-1 and TRBJ1-4, with a weak D call TRBD1 (5 bases). The sequenced sample was naive CD4+ T cells from blood. The TCR sequence derives from a man between 18 and 35 years old with type 1 diabetes. In DNA, the CDR3 is TGCGCCAGCAGCTTGATGTCAGGGCAGAATGAAAAACTGTTTTTT. It translates to CASSLMSGQNEKLFF. The full variable domain, in which reference TRBV5-1 and TRBJ1-4 provide the parts outside the CDR3, is KAGVTQTPRYLIKTRGQQVTLSCSPISGHRSVSWYQQTPGQGLQFLFEYFSETQRNKGNFPGRFSGRQFSNSRSEMNVSTLELGDSALYLCASSLMSGQNEKLFFGSGTQLSVL.